Detailed here is one T cell receptor beta chain. The antigen is not known. Sequenced by immunoSEQ multiplex PCR; TCRdb stores in-frame clones only, minus some. The sample records some 30,000 clones, about 88% being singletons. The data belong to a study of regulatory and conventional T cells in RAG deficiency. Study-level results: Shorter CDR3s in all patient subsets; >85% Treg-Tconv overlap in Omenn.

The V end was cut by 2 bases, the J end by 5 bases, with 16 bases between. CDR1 is SGHRS, CDR2 YFSETQ, per germline. The length of the CDR3 is 16 residues. The sample was also linked to a second study, of regulatory T cells. That work contributes: The PCR used 52 TRBV and 13 TRBJ primers.

The receptor was isolated from a human donor in good health. The sequenced sample consisted of CD8+ T cells sorted from blood. V gene TRBV5-1 combines with J gene TRBJ2-2; D not certain. The chain's CDR3 is CASSFGSQTWTGELFF. The DNA of the CDR3 is TGCGCCAGCAGCTTTGGAAGTCAGACGTGGACCGGGGAGCTGTTTTTT. Full variable domain (rest looked up from reference TRBV5-1 and TRBJ2-2): KAGVTQTPRYLIKTRGQQVTLSCSPISGHRSVSWYQQTPGQGLQFLFEYFSETQRNKGNFPGRFSGRQFSNSRSEMNVSTLELGDSALYLCASSFGSQTWTGELFFGEGSRLTVL.